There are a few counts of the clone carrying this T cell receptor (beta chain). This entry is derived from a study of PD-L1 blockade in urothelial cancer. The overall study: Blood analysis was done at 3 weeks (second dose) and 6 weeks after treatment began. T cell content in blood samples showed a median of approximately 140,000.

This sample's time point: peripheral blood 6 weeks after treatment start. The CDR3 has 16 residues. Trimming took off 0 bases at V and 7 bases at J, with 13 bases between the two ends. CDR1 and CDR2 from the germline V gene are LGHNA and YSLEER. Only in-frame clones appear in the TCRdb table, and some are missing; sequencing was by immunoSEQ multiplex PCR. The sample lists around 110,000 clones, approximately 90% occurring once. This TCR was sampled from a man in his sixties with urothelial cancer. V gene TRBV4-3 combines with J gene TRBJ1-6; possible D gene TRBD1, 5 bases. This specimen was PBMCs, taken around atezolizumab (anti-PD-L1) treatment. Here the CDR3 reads CASSQDPRVENSPLHF. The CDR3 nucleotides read TGCGCCAGCAGCCAAGATCCCAGGGTCGAGAATTCACCCCTCCACTTT.